The 5 T cell receptor beta chains reported below all come from one sample, sequenced in a study of control samples from healthy donors and cancer patients. Libraries were prepared by immunoSEQ multiplex PCR; TCRdb keeps only in-frame clonotypes and omits some of them. The sample includes 100,000 to 150,000 clones, roughly 90% of them seen just once. The specimen was blood. The receptors shown here come from a man aged 35 to 55 in good health.

The chain is built from TRBV5-5 and TRBJ1-5; D remains unclear. This CDR3 is built from 15 residues. Trimming stripped 2 bases from V and 3 bases from J, with 12 bases between. Germline V gene data show CDR1 as SGHKS and CDR2 as YYEKEE (reference sequence). The CDR3 DNA follows: TGTGCCAGCAGCTTCGATCCTAGCCACAATCAGCCCCAGCATTTT. This codes for CASSFDPSHNQPQHF.

The chain has TRBV28 and TRBJ2-1; TRBD2 is a possible D gene (5 bases). Per the germline V gene, CDR1 is MDHEN and CDR2 is SYDVKM. The CDR3 totals 12 residues. V lost 5 bases and J lost 11, with 13 bases in between. CDR3 bases: TGTGCCAGCAGTCGGGAACGAAGAAAGCAGTTCTTC. It yields the protein CASSRERRKQFF.

CDR3 coding DNA: TGTGCCAGCAACGGGACAGCCCTCAGTACGACCCAGTACTTC. This encodes CASNGTALSTTQYF. The rearrangement joins TRBV7-4 to TRBJ2-5, with TRBD1 identical over 7 bases. The CDR3 runs to 14 residues. Trimming took 7 bases from V and 7 from J; bases not matched to a gene: 12. CDR1 is SGHVT, CDR2 SQSDAQ, per germline.

J is TRBJ1-1 and V is TRBV15; no reliable D call. V gave up 0 bases and J gave up 2 bases, with 10 bases separating them. The germline V gene encodes CDR1 LNHNV and CDR2 YYDKDF (reference sequence). The CDR3 contains 15 residues. The CDR3 region is CATSRDLGGNTEAFF. In nucleotides, the CDR3 is TGTGCCACCAGCAGAGATCTGGGCGGCAACACTGAAGCTTTCTTT. The full variable domain, with the rest looked up from reference TRBV15 and TRBJ1-1, is DAMVIQNPRYQVTQFGKPVTLSCSQTLNHNVMYWYQQKSSQAPKLLFHYYDKDFNNEADTPDNFQSRRPNTSFCFLDIRSPGLGDTAMYLCATSRDLGGNTEAFFGQGTRLTVV.

The gene calls are TRBV7-3 and TRBJ2-7, with D perhaps matching TRBD2 (6 bases). Germline values: CDR1 SGHTA, CDR2 FQGTGA. V lost 2 bases to trimming and J lost 3 bases, with 11 bases between them. This CDR3 region has 14 residues. The CDR3 protein is CASSLGGADYEQYF. CDR3 sequence (DNA): TGTGCCAGCAGCTTAGGCGGGGCAGACTACGAGCAGTACTTC. Together with reference TRBV7-3 and TRBJ2-7, the CDR3 gives the full variable domain: GAGVSQTPSNKVTEKGKYVELRCDPISGHTALYWYRQSLGQGPEFLIYFQGTGAADDSGLPNDRFFAVRPEGSVSTLKIQRTERGDSAVYLCASSLGGADYEQYFGPGTRLTVT.